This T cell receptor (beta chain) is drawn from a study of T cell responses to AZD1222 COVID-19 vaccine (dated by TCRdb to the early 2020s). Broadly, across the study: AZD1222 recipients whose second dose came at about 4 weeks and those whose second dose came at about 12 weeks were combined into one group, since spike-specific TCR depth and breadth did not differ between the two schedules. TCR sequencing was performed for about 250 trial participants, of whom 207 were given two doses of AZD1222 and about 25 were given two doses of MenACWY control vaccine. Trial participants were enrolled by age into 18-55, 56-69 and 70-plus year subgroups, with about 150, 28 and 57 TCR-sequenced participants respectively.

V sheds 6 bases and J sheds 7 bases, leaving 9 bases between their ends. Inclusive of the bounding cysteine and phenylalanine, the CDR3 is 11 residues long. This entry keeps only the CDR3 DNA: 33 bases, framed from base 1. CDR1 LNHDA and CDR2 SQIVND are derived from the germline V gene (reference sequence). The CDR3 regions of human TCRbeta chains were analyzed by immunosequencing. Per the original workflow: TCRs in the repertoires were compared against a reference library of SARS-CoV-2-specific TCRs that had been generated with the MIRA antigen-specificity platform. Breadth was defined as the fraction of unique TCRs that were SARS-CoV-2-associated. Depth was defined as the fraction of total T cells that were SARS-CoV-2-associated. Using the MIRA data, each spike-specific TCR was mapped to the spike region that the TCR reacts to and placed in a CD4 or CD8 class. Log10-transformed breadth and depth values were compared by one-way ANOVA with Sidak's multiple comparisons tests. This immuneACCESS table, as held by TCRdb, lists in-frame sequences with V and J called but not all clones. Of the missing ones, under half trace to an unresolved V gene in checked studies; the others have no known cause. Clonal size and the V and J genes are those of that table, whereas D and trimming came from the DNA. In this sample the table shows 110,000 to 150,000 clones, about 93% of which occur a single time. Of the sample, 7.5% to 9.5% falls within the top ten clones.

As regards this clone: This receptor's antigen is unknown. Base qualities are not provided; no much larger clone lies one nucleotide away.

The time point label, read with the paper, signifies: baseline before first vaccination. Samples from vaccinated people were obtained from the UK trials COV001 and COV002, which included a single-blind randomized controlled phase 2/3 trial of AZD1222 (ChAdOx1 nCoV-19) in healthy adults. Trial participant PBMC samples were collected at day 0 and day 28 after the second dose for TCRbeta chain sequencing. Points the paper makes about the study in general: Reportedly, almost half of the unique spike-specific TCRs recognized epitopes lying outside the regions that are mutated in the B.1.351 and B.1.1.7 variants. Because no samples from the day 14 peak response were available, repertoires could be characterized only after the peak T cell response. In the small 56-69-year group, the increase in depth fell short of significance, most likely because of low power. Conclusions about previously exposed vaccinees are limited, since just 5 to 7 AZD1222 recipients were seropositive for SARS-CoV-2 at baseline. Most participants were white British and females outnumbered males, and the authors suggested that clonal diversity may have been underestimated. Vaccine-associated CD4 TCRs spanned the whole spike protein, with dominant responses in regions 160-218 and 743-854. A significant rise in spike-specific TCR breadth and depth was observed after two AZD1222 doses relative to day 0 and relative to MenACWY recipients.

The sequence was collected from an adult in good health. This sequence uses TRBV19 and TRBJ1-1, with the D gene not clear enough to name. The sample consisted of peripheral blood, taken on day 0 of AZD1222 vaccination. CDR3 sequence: CASRLGIEAFF. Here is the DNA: TGTGCCAGTAGACTAGGCATTGAAGCTTTCTTT.